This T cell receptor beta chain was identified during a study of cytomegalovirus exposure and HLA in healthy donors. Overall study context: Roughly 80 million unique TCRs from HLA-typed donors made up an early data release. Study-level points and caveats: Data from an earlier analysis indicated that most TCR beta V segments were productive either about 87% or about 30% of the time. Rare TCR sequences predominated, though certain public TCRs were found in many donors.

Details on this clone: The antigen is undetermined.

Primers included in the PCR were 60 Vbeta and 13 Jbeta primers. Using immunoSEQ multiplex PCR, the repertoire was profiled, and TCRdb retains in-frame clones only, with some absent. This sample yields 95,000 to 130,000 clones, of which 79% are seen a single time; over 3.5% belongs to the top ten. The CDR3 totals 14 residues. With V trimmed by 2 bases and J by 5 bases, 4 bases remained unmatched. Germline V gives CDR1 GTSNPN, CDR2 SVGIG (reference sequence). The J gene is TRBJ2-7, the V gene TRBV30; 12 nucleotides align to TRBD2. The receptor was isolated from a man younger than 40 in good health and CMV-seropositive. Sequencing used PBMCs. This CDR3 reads CAWSTSGRFDEQYF. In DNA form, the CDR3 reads TGTGCCTGGAGTACTAGCGGGAGGTTTGACGAGCAGTACTTC.